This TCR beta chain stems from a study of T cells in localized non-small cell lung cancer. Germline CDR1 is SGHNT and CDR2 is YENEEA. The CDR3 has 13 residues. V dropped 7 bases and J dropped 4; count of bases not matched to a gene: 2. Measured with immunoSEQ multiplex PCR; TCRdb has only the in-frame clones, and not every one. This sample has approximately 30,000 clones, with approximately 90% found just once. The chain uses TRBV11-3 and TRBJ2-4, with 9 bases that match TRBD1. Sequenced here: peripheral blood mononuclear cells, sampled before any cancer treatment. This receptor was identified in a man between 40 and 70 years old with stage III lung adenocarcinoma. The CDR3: CASNGQGKNIQYF. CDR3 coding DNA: TGTGCCAGCAACGGACAGGGGAAAAACATTCAGTACTTC.